This is a list of T cell receptor beta chains from one sample in a study of CD8 T cells in Susac syndrome. From the immunoSEQ multiplex PCR reads, TCRdb called clonotypes with MiXCR, one entry per CDR3 protein. Among 150,000 to 200,000 distinct CDR3 sequences listed, roughly 92% were seen once. Sequenced sample: CD4+ T cells from PBMCs. The origin of the receptors is a human donor with Susac syndrome. Each CDR3 is given with its conserved first and last residue. D genes are given only for firm matches. The size field is filled for only some rows; it gives once, few, many or a size class.

clone size: .; J gene: TRBJ2-3; V gene: TRBV4-1; D gene: TRBD2; CDR3 length: 15; CDR3 protein: CASSQLAGMADTQYF; CDR3 DNA: TGCGCCAGCAGCCAACTAGCGGGGATGGCAGATACGCAGTATTTT
clone size: .; J gene: TRBJ2-3; V gene: TRBV27; D gene: TRBD1; CDR3 length: 15; CDR3 protein: CASSPRDRVMDTQYF; CDR3 DNA: TGTGCCAGCAGTCCCAGGGACAGAGTGATGGATACGCAGTATTTT
clone size: .; J gene: TRBJ2-1; V gene: TRBV11-2; D gene: .; CDR3 length: 16; CDR3 protein: CASSALRGGSVREQFF; CDR3 DNA: TGTGCCAGCAGCGCCCTGAGGGGGGGATCGGTACGTGAGCAGTTCTTC
clone size: .; J gene: TRBJ2-7; V gene: TRBV20-1; D gene: TRBD2; CDR3 length: 15; CDR3 protein: CSASGTISGGTEQYF; CDR3 DNA: TGCAGTGCTAGCGGGACTATTAGCGGGGGAACTGAGCAGTACTTC
clone size: .; J gene: TRBJ1-1; V gene: TRBV2; D gene: .; CDR3 length: 14; CDR3 protein: CASRAPLMNTEAFF; CDR3 DNA: TGTGCCAGCAGGGCCCCTCTTATGAACACTGAAGCTTTCTTT
clone size: .; J gene: TRBJ2-3; V gene: TRBV10-3; D gene: .; CDR3 length: 13; CDR3 protein: CAISVVPEDTQYF; CDR3 DNA: TGTGCCATCAGTGTTGTCCCGGAGGATACGCAGTATTTT
clone size: .; J gene: TRBJ2-1; V gene: TRBV15; D gene: .; CDR3 length: 15; CDR3 protein: CATSGGTASSNEQFF; CDR3 DNA: TGTGCCACCAGCGGGGGGACAGCCTCGTCTAATGAGCAGTTCTTC
clone size: .; J gene: TRBJ1-1; V gene: TRBV6-5; D gene: .; CDR3 length: 15; CDR3 protein: CASYPGRGVITEAFF; CDR3 DNA: TGTGCCAGCTATCCGGGTCGGGGTGTAATTACTGAAGCTTTCTTT
clone size: few; J gene: TRBJ2-1; V gene: TRBV5-1; D gene: .; CDR3 length: 11; CDR3 protein: CASSLANEQFF; CDR3 DNA: TGTGCCAGCAGCTTGGCGAATGAGCAGTTCTTC
clone size: .; J gene: TRBJ2-5; V gene: TRBV4-3; D gene: .; CDR3 length: 14; CDR3 protein: CASSQDSQQETQYF; CDR3 DNA: TGCGCCAGCAGCCAAGACAGCCAGCAAGAGACCCAGTACTTC
clone size: .; J gene: TRBJ2-3; V gene: TRBV5-6; D gene: .; CDR3 length: 15; CDR3 protein: CASSLGPGGTDTQYF; CDR3 DNA: TGTGCCAGCAGCTTGGGACCGGGCGGGACAGATACGCAGTATTTT
clone size: .; J gene: TRBJ1-5; V gene: TRBV4-3; D gene: TRBD1; CDR3 length: 12; CDR3 protein: CASSQGQGPQHF; CDR3 DNA: TGCGCCAGCAGCCAGGGACAGGGTCCCCAGCATTTT
clone size: .; J gene: TRBJ2-7; V gene: TRBV5-4; D gene: TRBD1; CDR3 length: 14; CDR3 protein: CASSEGQATYEQYF; CDR3 DNA: TGTGCCAGCAGCGAAGGACAGGCTACCTACGAGCAGTACTTC
clone size: .; J gene: TRBJ2-7; V gene: TRBV7-9; D gene: TRBD1; CDR3 length: 15; CDR3 protein: CASSIGQVIDYEQYF; CDR3 DNA: TGTGCCAGCAGCATCGGACAGGTCATCGACTACGAGCAGTACTTC
clone size: .; J gene: TRBJ1-6; V gene: TRBV7-6; D gene: .; CDR3 length: 13; CDR3 protein: CASGGRRDSPLHF; CDR3 DNA: TGTGCCAGCGGGGGTCGACGCGATTCACCCCTCCACTTT
clone size: .; J gene: TRBJ2-1; V gene: TRBV20-1; D gene: .; CDR3 length: 12; CDR3 protein: CSAVTTVNEQFF; CDR3 DNA: TGCAGTGCTGTCACGACTGTTAATGAGCAGTTCTTC
clone size: .; J gene: TRBJ1-6; V gene: TRBV5-4; D gene: .; CDR3 length: 15; CDR3 protein: CASSSQGAYNSPLHF; CDR3 DNA: TGTGCCAGCAGCTCCCAGGGTGCCTATAATTCACCCCTCCACTTT
clone size: .; J gene: TRBJ2-7; V gene: TRBV27; D gene: .; CDR3 length: 13; CDR3 protein: CASSLRRTYEQYF; CDR3 DNA: TGTGCCAGCAGTTTACGGCGAACCTACGAGCAGTACTTC
clone size: few; J gene: TRBJ1-2; V gene: TRBV29-1; D gene: .; CDR3 length: 12; CDR3 protein: CSVERQGYGYTF; CDR3 DNA: TGCAGCGTTGAGCGGCAGGGCTATGGCTACACCTTC
clone size: .; J gene: TRBJ2-1; V gene: TRBV5-1; D gene: .; CDR3 length: 12; CDR3 protein: CASSGWSNEQFF; CDR3 DNA: TGCGCCAGCAGTGGATGGAGCAATGAGCAGTTCTTC
clone size: .; J gene: TRBJ2-5; V gene: TRBV5-1; D gene: .; CDR3 length: 16; CDR3 protein: CASSLDRGFFQETQYF; CDR3 DNA: TGCGCCAGCAGCTTGGACCGGGGGTTCTTTCAAGAGACCCAGTACTTC
clone size: .; J gene: TRBJ2-6; V gene: TRBV6-5; D gene: TRBD2; CDR3 length: 21; CDR3 protein: CASSYSFTSGGLPSGANVLTF; CDR3 DNA: TGTGCCAGCAGTTACTCGTTTACTAGCGGGGGGCTACCCTCTGGGGCCAACGTCCTGACTTTC
clone size: .; J gene: TRBJ2-7; V gene: TRBV3-1; D gene: TRBD2; CDR3 length: 14; CDR3 protein: CASSPFTGGNEQYF; CDR3 DNA: TGTGCCAGCAGCCCTTTCACGGGGGGGAACGAGCAGTACTTC
clone size: .; J gene: TRBJ2-5; V gene: TRBV2; D gene: TRBD2; CDR3 length: 14; CDR3 protein: CASMGTSSRATQYF; CDR3 DNA: TGTGCCAGCATGGGGACTAGCAGCCGCGCGACCCAGTACTTC
clone size: .; J gene: TRBJ1-6; V gene: TRBV29-1; D gene: TRBD1; CDR3 length: 13; CDR3 protein: CSVQGQVDSPLHF; CDR3 DNA: TGCAGCGTTCAAGGACAGGTCGATTCACCCCTCCACTTT
clone size: .; J gene: TRBJ2-7; V gene: TRBV18; D gene: .; CDR3 length: 12; CDR3 protein: CASSRGPDEQYF; CDR3 DNA: TGTGCCAGCTCCCGGGGGCCCGACGAGCAGTACTTC
clone size: .; J gene: TRBJ2-7; V gene: TRBV25-1; D gene: .; CDR3 length: 13; CDR3 protein: CASSSGVPYEQYF; CDR3 DNA: TGTGCCAGCTCATCAGGAGTTCCCTACGAGCAGTACTTC
clone size: .; J gene: TRBJ2-5; V gene: TRBV29-1; D gene: .; CDR3 length: 14; CDR3 protein: CSVLDGDHQETQYF; CDR3 DNA: TGCAGCGTCCTGGACGGAGACCACCAAGAGACCCAGTACTTC
clone size: .; J gene: TRBJ1-6; V gene: TRBV4-2; D gene: .; CDR3 length: 13; CDR3 protein: CASRRDANSPLHF; CDR3 DNA: TGTGCCAGCCGACGGGACGCTAATTCACCCCTCCACTTT
clone size: .; J gene: TRBJ2-4; V gene: TRBV27; D gene: .; CDR3 length: 15; CDR3 protein: CASSSRGDTKNIQYF; CDR3 DNA: TGTGCCAGCAGTTCTCGGGGAGATACTAAAAACATTCAGTACTTC
clone size: .; J gene: TRBJ2-7; V gene: TRBV7-2; D gene: .; CDR3 length: 14; CDR3 protein: CASSFGFSAGEQYF; CDR3 DNA: TGTGCCAGCAGCTTTGGGTTCTCGGCGGGCGAGCAGTACTTC
clone size: .; J gene: TRBJ2-5; V gene: TRBV2; D gene: .; CDR3 length: 14; CDR3 protein: CASSEPYPPGTQYF; CDR3 DNA: TGTGCCAGCAGTGAACCTTACCCCCCCGGGACCCAGTACTTC
clone size: .; J gene: TRBJ2-1; V gene: TRBV20-1; D gene: TRBD1; CDR3 length: 14; CDR3 protein: CSAPRDRDYNEQFF; CDR3 DNA: TGCAGTGCCCCGCGGGACAGGGACTACAATGAGCAGTTCTTC
clone size: .; J gene: TRBJ2-7; V gene: TRBV11-2; D gene: .; CDR3 length: 14; CDR3 protein: CASSLDRARVEQYF; CDR3 DNA: TGTGCCAGCAGCTTAGATCGGGCTAGGGTCGAGCAGTACTTC
clone size: .; J gene: TRBJ1-1; V gene: TRBV5-6; D gene: .; CDR3 length: 13; CDR3 protein: CASSLGADREAFF; CDR3 DNA: TGTGCCAGCAGCTTGGGGGCAGACCGTGAAGCTTTCTTT
clone size: once; J gene: TRBJ1-2; V gene: TRBV20-1; D gene: TRBD1; CDR3 length: 16; CDR3 protein: CSAHRPGTGLGAGYTF; CDR3 DNA: TGCAGTGCCCATCGTCCCGGGACAGGTTTGGGGGCTGGCTACACCTTC
clone size: .; J gene: TRBJ2-4; V gene: TRBV19; D gene: .; CDR3 length: 11; CDR3 protein: CASSIEAIQYF; CDR3 DNA: TGTGCCAGTAGTATAGAGGCCATTCAGTACTTC
clone size: once; J gene: TRBJ1-4; V gene: TRBV5-1; D gene: .; CDR3 length: 14; CDR3 protein: CASSSRGPNEKLFF; CDR3 DNA: TGCGCCAGCAGCTCACGGGGGCCCAATGAAAAACTGTTTTTT
clone size: .; J gene: TRBJ1-1; V gene: TRBV5-1; D gene: .; CDR3 length: 15; CDR3 protein: CASSWGPTMNTEAFF; CDR3 DNA: TGCGCCAGCAGCTGGGGACCCACAATGAACACTGAAGCTTTCTTT
clone size: .; J gene: TRBJ2-2; V gene: TRBV11-1; D gene: .; CDR3 length: 14; CDR3 protein: CASSLQVHTGELFF; CDR3 DNA: TGTGCCAGCAGCTTACAGGTTCACACCGGGGAGCTGTTTTTT
clone size: .; J gene: TRBJ2-1; V gene: TRBV9; D gene: TRBD2; CDR3 length: 14; CDR3 protein: CASSSLGTNSAQFF; CDR3 DNA: TGTGCCAGCAGCTCCTTAGGGACTAACAGTGCGCAGTTCTTC